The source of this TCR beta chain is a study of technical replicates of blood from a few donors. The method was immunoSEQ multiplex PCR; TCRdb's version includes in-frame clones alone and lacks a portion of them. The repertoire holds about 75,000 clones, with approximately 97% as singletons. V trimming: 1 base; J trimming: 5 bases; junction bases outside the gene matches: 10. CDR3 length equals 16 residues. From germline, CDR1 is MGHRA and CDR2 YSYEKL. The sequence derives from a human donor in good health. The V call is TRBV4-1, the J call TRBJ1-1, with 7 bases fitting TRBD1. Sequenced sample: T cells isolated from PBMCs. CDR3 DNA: TGCGCCAGCAGCCAAGGAGGGACAGCCCTGGGGACTGAAGCTTTCTTT. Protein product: CASSQGGTALGTEAFF.